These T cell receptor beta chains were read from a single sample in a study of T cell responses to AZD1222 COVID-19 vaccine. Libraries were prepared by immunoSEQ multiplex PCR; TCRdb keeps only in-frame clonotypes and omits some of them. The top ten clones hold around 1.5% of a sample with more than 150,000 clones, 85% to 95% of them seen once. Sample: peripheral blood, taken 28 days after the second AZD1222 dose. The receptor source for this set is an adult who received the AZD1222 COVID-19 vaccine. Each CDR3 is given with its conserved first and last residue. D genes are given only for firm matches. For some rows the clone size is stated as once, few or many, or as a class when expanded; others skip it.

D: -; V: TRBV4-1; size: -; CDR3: CASSQGSGNTIYF
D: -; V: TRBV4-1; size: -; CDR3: CASSPRTWGESGANVLTF
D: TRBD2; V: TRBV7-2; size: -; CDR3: CASSSGFGGATGELFF
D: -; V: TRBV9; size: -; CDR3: CASSRTSLDIYGYTF
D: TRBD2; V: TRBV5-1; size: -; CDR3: CASSHPGTSGRETQYF
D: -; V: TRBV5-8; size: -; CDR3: CASSFVLPGLWCEQYF
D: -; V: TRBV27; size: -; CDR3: CASSHGDYGYTF
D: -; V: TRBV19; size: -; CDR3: CASSIEVQGFYGYTF
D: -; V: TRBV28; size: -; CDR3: CASVPRTSNTGELFF
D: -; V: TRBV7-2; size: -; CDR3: CASSGGALQETQYF
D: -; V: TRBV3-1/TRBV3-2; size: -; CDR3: CASSQKRGTGFTDTQYF
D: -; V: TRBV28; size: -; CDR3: CASSSGAVNTEAFF
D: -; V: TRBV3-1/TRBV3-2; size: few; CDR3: CASSQDTAALRGNQPQHF
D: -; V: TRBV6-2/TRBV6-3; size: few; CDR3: CASSYDLSYSNQPQHF
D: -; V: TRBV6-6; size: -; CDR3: CASSYEDYEQYF
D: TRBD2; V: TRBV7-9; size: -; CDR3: CASSLLGLAVNTGELFF
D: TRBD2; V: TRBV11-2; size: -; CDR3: CASSSLSGYSYEQYF
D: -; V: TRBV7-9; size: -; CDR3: CASRPPPRGTSSTDTQYF
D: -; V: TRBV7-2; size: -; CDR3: CASSLDKQRRYYEQYF
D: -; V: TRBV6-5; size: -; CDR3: CASSPMGNSYEQYF
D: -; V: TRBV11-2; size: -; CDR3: CASRRILVPYTQYF
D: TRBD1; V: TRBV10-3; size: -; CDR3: CAIGTGFEKLFF
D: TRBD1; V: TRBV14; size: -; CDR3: CASSRTGLKFSYGYTF
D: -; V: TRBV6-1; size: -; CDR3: CASSEGLDGGTDTQYF
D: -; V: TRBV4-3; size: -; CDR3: CASSQDQGNQPQHF
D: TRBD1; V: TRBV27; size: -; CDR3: CASSFGTGDLYEQYF
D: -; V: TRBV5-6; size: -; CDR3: CASSLVGRGQEKLFF
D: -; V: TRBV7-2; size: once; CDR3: CASSLEQVSSTDTQYF
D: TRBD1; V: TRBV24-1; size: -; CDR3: CATEGTGGDSDTIYF
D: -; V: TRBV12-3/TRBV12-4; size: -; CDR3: CASSLDGTPEAFF
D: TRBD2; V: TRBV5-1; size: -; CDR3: CASSLGLASGGFGETQYF
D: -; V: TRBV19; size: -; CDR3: CASTNQVNTEAFF
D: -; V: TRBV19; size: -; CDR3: CASRGITGSNYGYTF
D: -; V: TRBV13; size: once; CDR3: CASSLDKLATEAFF
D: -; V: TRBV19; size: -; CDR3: CASSIVGEKLFF
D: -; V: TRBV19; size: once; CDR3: CASSIAPAIRGEAFF
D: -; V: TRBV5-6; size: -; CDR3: CASSLAGGVNNQPQHF
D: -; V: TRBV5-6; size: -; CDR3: CASSLGTSGNTIYF
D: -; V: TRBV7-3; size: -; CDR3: CASSPRGGATETQYF
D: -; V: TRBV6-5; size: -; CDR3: CASSYGWGGGINEQFF
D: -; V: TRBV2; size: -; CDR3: CASGSHYGYTF
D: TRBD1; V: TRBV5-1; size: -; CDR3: CASSYLLGDSSYNEQFF
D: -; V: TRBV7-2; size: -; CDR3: CASSLNGRGSGNQPQHF
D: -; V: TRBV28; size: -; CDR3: CASSRQRGNYGYTF
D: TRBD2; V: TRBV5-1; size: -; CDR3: CASSLDVRESPDTQYF
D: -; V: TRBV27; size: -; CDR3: CASRLTAPNTEAFF
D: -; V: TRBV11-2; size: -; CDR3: CASSHPQDTEAFF
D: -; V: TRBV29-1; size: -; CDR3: CSVETGMNTEAFF
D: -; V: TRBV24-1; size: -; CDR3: CATSDNRVGLDTEAFF
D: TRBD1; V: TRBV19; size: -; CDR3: CASRDNYRGRGGYSNQPQHF
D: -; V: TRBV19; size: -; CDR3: CASSMPGTLFFSYNEQFF
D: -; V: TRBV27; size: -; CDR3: CASKSGTRGNQPQHF
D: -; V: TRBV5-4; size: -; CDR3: CASSLGGSSYNEQFF
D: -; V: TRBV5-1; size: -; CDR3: CASSPHTELGTEAFF
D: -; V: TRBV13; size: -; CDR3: CASSLGAASDTQYF